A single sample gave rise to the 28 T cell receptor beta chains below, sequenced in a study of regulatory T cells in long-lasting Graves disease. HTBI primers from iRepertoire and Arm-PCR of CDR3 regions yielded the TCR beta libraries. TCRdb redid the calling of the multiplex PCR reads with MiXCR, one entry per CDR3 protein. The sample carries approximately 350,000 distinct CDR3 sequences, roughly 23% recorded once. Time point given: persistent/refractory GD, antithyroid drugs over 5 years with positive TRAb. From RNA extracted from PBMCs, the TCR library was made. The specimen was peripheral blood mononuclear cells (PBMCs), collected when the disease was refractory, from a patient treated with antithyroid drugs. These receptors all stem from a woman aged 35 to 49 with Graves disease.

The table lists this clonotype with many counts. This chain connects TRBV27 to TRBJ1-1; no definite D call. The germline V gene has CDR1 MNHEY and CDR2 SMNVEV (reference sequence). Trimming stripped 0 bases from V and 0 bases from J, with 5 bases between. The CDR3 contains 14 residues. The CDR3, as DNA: TGTGCCAGCAGTTTATCGGTCCTGAACACTGAAGCTTTCTTT. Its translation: CASSLSVLNTEAFF.

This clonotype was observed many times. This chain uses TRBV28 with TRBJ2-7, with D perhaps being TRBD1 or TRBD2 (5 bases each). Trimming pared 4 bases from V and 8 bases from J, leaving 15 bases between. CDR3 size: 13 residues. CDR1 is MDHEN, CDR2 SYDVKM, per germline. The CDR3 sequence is CASSSRGEMQQYF. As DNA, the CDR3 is TGTGCCAGCAGTTCGAGAGGGGAGATGCAGCAGTACTTC.

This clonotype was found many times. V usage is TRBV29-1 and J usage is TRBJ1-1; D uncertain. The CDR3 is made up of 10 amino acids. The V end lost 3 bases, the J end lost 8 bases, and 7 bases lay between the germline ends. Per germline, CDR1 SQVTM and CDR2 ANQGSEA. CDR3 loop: CSVDGPEAFF. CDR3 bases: TGCAGCGTTGATGGGCCAGAAGCTTTCTTT.

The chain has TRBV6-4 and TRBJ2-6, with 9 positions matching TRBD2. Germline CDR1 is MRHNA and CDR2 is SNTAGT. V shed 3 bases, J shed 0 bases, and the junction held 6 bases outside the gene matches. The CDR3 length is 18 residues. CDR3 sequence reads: CASSEDLLAGSGANVLTF. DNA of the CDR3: TGTGCCAGCAGTGAAGATCTACTAGCGGGCTCTGGGGCCAACGTCCTGACTTTC.

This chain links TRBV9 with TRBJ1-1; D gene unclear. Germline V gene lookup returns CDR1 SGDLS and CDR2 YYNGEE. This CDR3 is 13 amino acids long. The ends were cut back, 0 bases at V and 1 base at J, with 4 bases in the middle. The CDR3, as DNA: TGTGCCAGCAGCGTAGCCCAGAACACTGAAGCTTTCTTT. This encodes CASSVAQNTEAFF.

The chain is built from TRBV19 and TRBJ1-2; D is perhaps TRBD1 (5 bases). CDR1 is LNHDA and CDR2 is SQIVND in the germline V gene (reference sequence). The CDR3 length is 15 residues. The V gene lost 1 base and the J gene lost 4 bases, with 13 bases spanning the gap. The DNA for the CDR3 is TGTGCCAGTAGTATAGGCGGCAGGGTGACCTATGGCTACACCTTC. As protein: CASSIGGRVTYGYTF.

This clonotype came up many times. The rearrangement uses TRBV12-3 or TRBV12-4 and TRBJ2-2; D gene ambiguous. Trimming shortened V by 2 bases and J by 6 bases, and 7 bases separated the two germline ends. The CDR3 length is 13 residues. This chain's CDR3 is CASSLFGSGELFF. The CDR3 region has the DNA TGTGCCAGCAGTTTATTCGGGTCCGGGGAGCTGTTTTTT.

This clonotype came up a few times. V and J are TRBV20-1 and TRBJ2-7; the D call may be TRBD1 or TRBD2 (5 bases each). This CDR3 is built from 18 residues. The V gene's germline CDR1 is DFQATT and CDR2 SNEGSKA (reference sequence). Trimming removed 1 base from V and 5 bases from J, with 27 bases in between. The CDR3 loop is CSARAGLGRAELLNEQYF. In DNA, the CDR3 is TGCAGTGCTAGAGCAGGGCTGGGGCGGGCAGAGCTCTTAAACGAGCAGTACTTC.

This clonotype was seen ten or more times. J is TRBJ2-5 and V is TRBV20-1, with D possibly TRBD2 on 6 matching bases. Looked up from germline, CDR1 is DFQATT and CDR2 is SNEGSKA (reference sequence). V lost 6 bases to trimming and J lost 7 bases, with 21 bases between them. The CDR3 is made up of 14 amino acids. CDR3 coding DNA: TGCAGTGCACCTCCGGGACGGGAGTTTCGGACCCAGTACTTC. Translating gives CSAPPGREFRTQYF.

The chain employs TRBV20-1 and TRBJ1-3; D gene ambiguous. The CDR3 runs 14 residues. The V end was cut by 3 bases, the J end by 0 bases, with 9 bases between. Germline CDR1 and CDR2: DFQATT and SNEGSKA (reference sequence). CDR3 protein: CSASYGYSGNTIYF. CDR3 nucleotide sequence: TGCAGTGCTAGTTACGGTTACTCTGGAAACACCATATATTTT.

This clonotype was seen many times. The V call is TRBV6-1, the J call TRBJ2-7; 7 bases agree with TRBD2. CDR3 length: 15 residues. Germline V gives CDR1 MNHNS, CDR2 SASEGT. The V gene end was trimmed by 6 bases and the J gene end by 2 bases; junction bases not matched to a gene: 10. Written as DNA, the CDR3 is TGTGCCAGCAGATTACCCAGCGGGAACACCTACGAGCAGTACTTC. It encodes CASRLPSGNTYEQYF.

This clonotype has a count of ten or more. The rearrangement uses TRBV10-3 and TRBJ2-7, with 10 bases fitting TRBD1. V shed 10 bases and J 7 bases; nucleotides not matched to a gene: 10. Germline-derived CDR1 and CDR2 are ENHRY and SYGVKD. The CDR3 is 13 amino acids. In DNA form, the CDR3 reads TGTGCCACGGCCGGGACAGGGGCTAGGGAGCAGTACTTC. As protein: CATAGTGAREQYF.

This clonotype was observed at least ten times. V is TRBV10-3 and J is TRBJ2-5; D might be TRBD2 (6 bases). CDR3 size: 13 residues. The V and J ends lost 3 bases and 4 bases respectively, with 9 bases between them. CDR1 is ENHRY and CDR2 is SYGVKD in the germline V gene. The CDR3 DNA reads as TGTGCCATCAGTGAAAACGGGGGAGAGACCCAGTACTTC. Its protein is CAISENGGETQYF.

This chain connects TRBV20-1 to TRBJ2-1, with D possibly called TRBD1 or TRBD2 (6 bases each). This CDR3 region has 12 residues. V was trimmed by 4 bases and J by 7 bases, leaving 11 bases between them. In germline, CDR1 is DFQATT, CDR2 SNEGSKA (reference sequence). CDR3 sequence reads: CSANRDSNEQFF. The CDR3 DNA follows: TGCAGTGCTAACAGGGACTCAAATGAGCAGTTCTTC.

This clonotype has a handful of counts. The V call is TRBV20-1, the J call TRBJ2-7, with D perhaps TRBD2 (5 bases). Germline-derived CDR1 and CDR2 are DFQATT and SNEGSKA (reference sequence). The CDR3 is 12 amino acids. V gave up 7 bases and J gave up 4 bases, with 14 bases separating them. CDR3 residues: CSVLGSGYEQYF. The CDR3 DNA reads TGCAGTGTCCTAGGGTCGGGATACGAGCAGTACTTC.

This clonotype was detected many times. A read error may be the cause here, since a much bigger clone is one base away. In nucleotides, the CDR3 is TGTGCCAGCAGTTCCACCGGGGAGCTGTTTTTT. Its protein is CASSSTGELFF. This chain connects TRBV12-3 or TRBV12-4 to TRBJ2-2; no reliable D call. V lost 4 bases, J lost 4 bases, and 1 base lay in between. There are 11 residues in the CDR3.

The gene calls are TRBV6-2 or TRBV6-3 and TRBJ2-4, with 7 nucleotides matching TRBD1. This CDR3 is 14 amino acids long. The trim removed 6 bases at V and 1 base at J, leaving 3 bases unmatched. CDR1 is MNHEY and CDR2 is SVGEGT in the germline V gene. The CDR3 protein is CASRTGTAKNIQYF. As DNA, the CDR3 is TGTGCCAGCAGGACAGGGACGGCCAAAAACATTCAGTACTTC.

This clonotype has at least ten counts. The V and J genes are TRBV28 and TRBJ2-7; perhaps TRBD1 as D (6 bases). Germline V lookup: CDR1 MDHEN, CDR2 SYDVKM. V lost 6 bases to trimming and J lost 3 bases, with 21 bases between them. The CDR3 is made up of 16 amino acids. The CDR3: CASSCHHGQDSYEQYF. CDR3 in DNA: TGTGCCAGCAGCTGCCATCACGGGCAGGACAGCTACGAGCAGTACTTC.

The CDR3 sequence: CASSLPGTGPYEQYF. CDR3 bases: TGCGCCAGCAGCCTTCCCGGGACAGGGCCTTACGAGCAGTACTTC. This chain joins TRBV5-1 and TRBJ2-7, with 9 bases lining up with TRBD1. In germline, CDR1 is SGHRS, CDR2 YFSETQ. The junction had 9 bases not matched to a gene; V was cut back by 4 bases and J by 4 bases. This CDR3 spans 15 amino acids.

The CDR3 DNA reads as TGTGCCAGCAGCATACCTCTAGCGGCTGACACCGGGGAGCTGTTTTTT. Its translation: CASSIPLAADTGELFF. V usage is TRBV5-4 and J usage is TRBJ2-2, with TRBD2 identical over 7 bases. The germline CDR1 and CDR2 sequences are SGHNT and YYREEE (reference sequence). Losses at the gene ends were 4 bases for V and 3 bases for J; bases not matched to a gene: 9. The CDR3 has 16 residues.

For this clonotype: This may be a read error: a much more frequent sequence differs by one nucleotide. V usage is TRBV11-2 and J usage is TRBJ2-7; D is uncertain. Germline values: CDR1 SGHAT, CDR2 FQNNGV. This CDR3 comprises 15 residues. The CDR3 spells CANSQAEVRSYEQYF. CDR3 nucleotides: TGTGCCAACAGCCAGGCGGAAGTTCGATCCTACGAGCAGTACTTC.

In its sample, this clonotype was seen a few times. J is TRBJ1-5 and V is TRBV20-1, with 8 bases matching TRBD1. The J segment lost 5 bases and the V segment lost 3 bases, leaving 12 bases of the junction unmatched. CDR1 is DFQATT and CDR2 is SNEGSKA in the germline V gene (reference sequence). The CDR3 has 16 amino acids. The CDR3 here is CSASNQGASNHQPQHF. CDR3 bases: TGCAGTGCTAGTAACCAGGGGGCCAGTAACCATCAGCCCCAGCATTTT.

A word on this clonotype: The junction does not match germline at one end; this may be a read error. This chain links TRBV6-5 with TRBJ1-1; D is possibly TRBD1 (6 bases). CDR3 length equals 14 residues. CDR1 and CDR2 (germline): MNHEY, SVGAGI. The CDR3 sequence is CASSDSGAPAEAFF. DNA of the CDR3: TGTGCCAGCAGTGACTCGGGGGCGCCAGCTGAAGCTTTCTTT.

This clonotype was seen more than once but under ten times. The CDR3 protein is CASRLRTSGGEQYF. CDR3 sequence (DNA): TGTGCCAGCAGACTCCGGACTAGCGGGGGCGAGCAGTACTTC. The chain joins TRBV3-1 to TRBJ2-7; 13 bases are shared with TRBD2. V trimming: 6 bases; J trimming: 6 bases; junction bases outside the gene matches: 5. The CDR3 has 14 amino acids. Germline loops: CDR1 LGHDT, CDR2 YNNKEL (reference sequence).

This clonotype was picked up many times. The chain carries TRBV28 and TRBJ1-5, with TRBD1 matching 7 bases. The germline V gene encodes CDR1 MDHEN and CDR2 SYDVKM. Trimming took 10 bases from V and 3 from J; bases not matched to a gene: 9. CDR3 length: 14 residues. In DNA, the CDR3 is TGTGCCACGTCTGACAGGGCTTACAATCAGCCCCAGCATTTT. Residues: CATSDRAYNQPQHF.

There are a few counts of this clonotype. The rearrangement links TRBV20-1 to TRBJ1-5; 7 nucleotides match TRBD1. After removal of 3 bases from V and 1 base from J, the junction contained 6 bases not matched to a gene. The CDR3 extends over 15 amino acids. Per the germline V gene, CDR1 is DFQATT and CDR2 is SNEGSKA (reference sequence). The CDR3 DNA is TGCAGTGCTAGTGAGGGGGCCGCCAGCAATCAGCCCCAGCATTTT. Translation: CSASEGAASNQPQHF.

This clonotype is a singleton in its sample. The CDR3: CAWSETWPGAYEQYF. Here the CDR3 DNA reads TGTGCCTGGAGTGAAACATGGCCAGGAGCCTACGAGCAGTACTTC. The chain employs TRBV30 and TRBJ2-7; D unclear. Trimming took 1 base from V and 2 from J, leaving 15 bases between them. CDR1 is GTSNPN and CDR2 is SVGIG in the germline V gene (reference sequence). The length of the CDR3 is 15 residues.

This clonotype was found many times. DNA for the CDR3: TGTGCCAGCTCACCAGCCCAAGAGACCCAGTACTTC. Translation: CASSPAQETQYF. The chain carries TRBV18 and TRBJ2-5; no clear D. The ends were cut back, 2 bases at V and 1 base at J, with 2 bases in the middle. The CDR3 spans 12 residues. Germline V lookup: CDR1 KGHSH, CDR2 LQKENI.